This T cell receptor (beta chain) was documented in a study of blood T cell repertoires in COVID-19. Overall study: Acute and convalescent COVID-19 specimens originated in the United States, Italy and Spain.

This table comes from immunoSEQ multiplex PCR, and its TCRdb copy is limited to in-frame clones, with some not included. The table lists over 350,000 clones, roughly 90% of them singletons. Sequenced material: peripheral blood. This TCR was recovered from a woman aged 30 to 39 with active or convalescent COVID-19.

CDR3 DNA sequence: TGTGCCAGCAGTGACTCTCGGACTAAGGATACGCAGTATTTT. It specifies CASSDSRTKDTQYF. This chain connects TRBV6-4 to TRBJ2-3; D is perhaps TRBD2 (6 bases). CDR3 size: 14 residues. V gave up 0 bases and J gave up 6 bases, with 10 bases separating them. CDR1 MRHNA and CDR2 SNTAGT come from the germline V gene.